The 31 T cell receptor beta chains given below trace back to one sample, sequenced in a study of identical twins. MiXCR, applied by TCRdb to the 5' RACE reads, yields one record per CDR3 protein. The data hold over 250,000 distinct CDR3 sequences, with less than 9.5% observed a single time. In addition, the sample was reused for a study of yellow fever vaccine responses in identical twins.

The sample consisted of CD8+ T cells sorted from blood. The receptor source for this set is a young woman in good health.

This clonotype was found many times. The chain recombines TRBV30 with TRBJ2-5; TRBD1 might be the D (5 bases). Trimming removed 3 bases from V and 2 bases from J, with 10 bases in between. The CDR3 contains 13 residues. Germline-derived CDR1 and CDR2 are GTSNPN and SVGIG (reference sequence). Here the CDR3 reads CAWRQVIQETQYF. In DNA, the CDR3 is TGTGCCTGGAGACAGGTGATACAAGAGACCCAGTACTTC.

This clonotype was seen ten or more times. The V and J genes are TRBV5-1 and TRBJ2-2, with unresolved D. Germline values: CDR1 SGHRS, CDR2 YFSETQ. The CDR3 contains 13 residues. Trimming took 4 bases from V and 7 from J, leaving 11 bases between them. In DNA form, the CDR3 reads TGCGCCAGCAGCCCGACGGATAACGGGGAGCTGTTTTTT. Translation: CASSPTDNGELFF. Drawing the rest from reference TRBV5-1 and TRBJ2-2, the complete variable domain is KAGVTQTPRYLIKTRGQQVTLSCSPISGHRSVSWYQQTPGQGLQFLFEYFSETQRNKGNFPGRFSGRQFSNSRSEMNVSTLELGDSALYLCASSPTDNGELFFGEGSRLTVL.

This clonotype was picked up many times. The gene calls are TRBV4-1 and TRBJ2-5; D is undetermined. Deletions cut 1 base from V and 2 bases from J, with 8 bases between. The CDR3 is made up of 14 amino acids. Germline V gene lookup returns CDR1 MGHRA and CDR2 YSYEKL. The CDR3 spells CASSQAAEQETQYF. Written as DNA, the CDR3 is TGCGCCAGCAGCCAAGCGGCGGAACAAGAGACCCAGTACTTC.

There are many counts of this clonotype. The chain joins TRBV7-8 to TRBJ1-4; 7 nucleotides agree with TRBD1. CDR1 SGHVS and CDR2 FQNEAQ come from the germline V gene. The CDR3 sequence is 15 residues long. V was pared by 4 bases and J by 5 bases, with 7 bases of the junction left unmatched. The chain's CDR3 is CASSSTDRANEKLFF. CDR3 nucleotide sequence: TGTGCCAGCAGCTCTACCGACAGGGCCAATGAAAAACTGTTTTTT.

This clonotype was seen at least ten times. The rearrangement links TRBV29-1 to TRBJ1-2; D not certain. The CDR3 loop spans 13 amino acids. The germline V and J ends were trimmed by 0 bases and 2 bases, with 7 bases remaining between them. Germline V CDR1 and CDR2: SQVTM, ANQGSEA. This chain's CDR3 is CSVEEGQNYGYTF. CDR3 nucleotide sequence: TGCAGCGTTGAAGAAGGGCAAAACTATGGCTACACCTTC.

This clonotype was seen at least ten times. This rearrangement joins TRBV10-2 to TRBJ2-1, with 13 bases lining up with TRBD2. The CDR3 runs to 15 residues. The J segment lost 6 bases and the V segment lost 5 bases, leaving 4 bases of the junction unmatched. Looked up from germline, CDR1 is WSHSY and CDR2 is SAAADI. The CDR3 nucleotides read TGCGCCAGCAGTACGACTAGCGGGGGGTCCAATGAGCAGTTCTTC. The encoded protein is CASSTTSGGSNEQFF.

This clonotype has just a few counts. The V gene is TRBV2, the J gene TRBJ2-7; D might be TRBD1 (5 bases). There are 13 residues in the CDR3. CDR1 is SNHLY and CDR2 is FYNNEI in the germline V gene. Trimming cost V 3 bases and J 5 bases, with 11 bases left between them. DNA for the CDR3: TGTGCCAGCAGTGACGGAGTAGGGGACGAGCAGTACTTC. It translates to CASSDGVGDEQYF.

The rearrangement joins TRBV6-2 or TRBV6-3 to TRBJ2-1; D unclear. Trimming shortened V by 1 base and J by 10 bases, and 11 bases separated the two germline ends. The CDR3 totals 13 residues. The V gene's germline CDR1 is MNHEY and CDR2 SVGEGT. CDR3 coding DNA: TGTGCCAGCAGTTACTTTCCACAGATCGAGCAGTTCTTC. This codes for CASSYFPQIEQFF.

In its sample, this clonotype was seen many times. The J gene is TRBJ2-7, the V gene TRBV7-9, with 7 bases aligning to TRBD2. Germline V gene data show CDR1 as SEHNR and CDR2 as FQNEAQ (reference sequence). V was pared by 4 bases and J by 3 bases, with 12 bases of the junction left unmatched. The CDR3 sequence is 16 residues long. The CDR3 is CASSSLAVEPHYEQYF. The CDR3 nucleotides read TGTGCCAGCAGCTCCCTAGCGGTGGAGCCCCACTACGAGCAGTACTTC.

This clonotype was seen repeatedly, ten times or more. V and J are TRBV2 and TRBJ2-1; 9 bases agree with TRBD2. The germline V gene encodes CDR1 SNHLY and CDR2 FYNNEI. V lost 7 bases, J lost 5 bases, and 9 bases stayed unmatched. The CDR3 extends over 15 amino acids. The CDR3 here is CASTQTSGTHNEQFF. The CDR3 region has the DNA TGTGCCAGCACCCAGACTAGCGGAACCCACAATGAGCAGTTCTTC. The variable domain in full, with the rest retrieved from reference TRBV2 and TRBJ2-1, is EPEVTQTPSHQVTQMGQEVILRCVPISNHLYFYWYRQILGQKVEFLVSFYNNEISEKSEIFDDQFSVERPDGSNFTLKIRSTKLEDSAMYFCASTQTSGTHNEQFFGPGTRLTVL.

This clonotype has more than one count but fewer than ten. V gene TRBV7-9 combines with J gene TRBJ2-2; the match to TRBD1 covers 7 bases. V lost 3 bases to trimming and J lost 4 bases; unmatched junction nucleotides: 8. Germline V gives CDR1 SEHNR, CDR2 FQNEAQ (reference sequence). The CDR3 runs 16 residues. The CDR3 nucleotides read TGTGCCAGCAGCTTCCCAAGCTCAGGGGGCACCGGGGAGCTGTTTTTT. Its translation: CASSFPSSGGTGELFF.

At least ten counts were recorded for this clonotype. The J gene is TRBJ2-5, the V gene TRBV12-3 or TRBV12-4, with D tentatively TRBD1 (6 bases). V shed 7 bases and J shed 5 bases, with 14 bases lying between them. The CDR3 runs to 13 residues. The chain's CDR3 is CASTWAQGETQYF. The CDR3 DNA reads TGTGCCAGCACCTGGGCGCAGGGGGAGACCCAGTACTTC.

This clonotype was seen a few times. V usage is TRBV20-1 and J usage is TRBJ2-7; no firm D call. Trimming took 0 bases from V and 2 from J, leaving 17 bases between them. This CDR3 has 16 residues. Germline loops: CDR1 DFQATT, CDR2 SNEGSKA (reference sequence). The CDR3 DNA follows: TGCAGTGCTAGAGATGGATCAGAAGTGCTCCCCTACGAGCAGTACTTC. Translating gives CSARDGSEVLPYEQYF.

This clonotype has ten or more counts. V and J are TRBV13 and TRBJ2-5; no reliable D call. Trimming pared 4 bases from V and 5 bases from J, leaving 11 bases between. CDR3 length: 13 residues. The germline V gene encodes CDR1 PRHDT and CDR2 FYEKMQ (reference sequence). CDR3 bases: TGTGCCAGCAGCTACGATCAGCTGGAGACCCAGTACTTC. This sequence encodes CASSYDQLETQYF.

The chain is built from TRBV7-3 and TRBJ2-3, with 11 bases that match TRBD2. V shed 4 bases and J 2 bases; nucleotides not matched to a gene: 5. This CDR3 has 16 amino acids. Germline CDR1 and CDR2: SGHTA and FQGTGA. The CDR3 loop reads CASSSGLAGLTDTQYF. The CDR3 DNA reads TGTGCCAGCAGCTCTGGACTAGCGGGCCTCACAGATACGCAGTATTTT.

With respect to this clonotype: The CDR3 does not end in the conserved phenylalanine or tryptophan, so this is likely a read error. The DNA for the CDR3 is TGTGCCAGCAGCTCGCTCCAACAGGGGCTAGCGGCCTACGAGCAGTACTAC. Translated, it gives CASSSLQQGLAAYEQYY. This rearrangement joins TRBV7-2 to TRBJ2-7; either TRBD1 or TRBD2 may supply D (7 bases each). Looked up from germline, CDR1 is SGHTA and CDR2 is FQGNSA. The CDR3 runs to 17 residues. V was clipped by 4 bases and J by 2 bases, with 21 bases between them.

This clonotype appeared many times. The V call is TRBV7-2, the J call TRBJ2-5; no definite D call. The V gene's germline CDR1 is SGHTA and CDR2 FQGNSA. V lost 7 bases to trimming and J lost 0 bases, with 18 bases between them. The CDR3 has 16 residues. The DNA of the CDR3 is TGTGCCAGCACCCCGAGGACCTCGATCTACCAAGAGACCCAGTACTTC. Translating gives CASTPRTSIYQETQYF.

CDR3 sequence (DNA): TGTGCCAGCAGCCCCACGAAGGACGAGCAGTACTTC. Amino acid sequence: CASSPTKDEQYF. This chain joins TRBV7-8 and TRBJ2-7; D is unresolved. This CDR3 is built from 12 residues. In germline, CDR1 is SGHVS, CDR2 FQNEAQ. Trimming took 5 bases from V and 5 from J, leaving 10 bases between them.

This rearrangement joins TRBV10-2 to TRBJ2-1; 10 positions match TRBD2. V lost 2 bases, J lost 14 bases, and 6 bases stayed unmatched. The CDR3 has 13 amino acids. Germline V gene sequence: CDR1 WSHSY, CDR2 SAAADI. The CDR3: CASSESGLAVKFF. The CDR3 nucleotides are TGCGCCAGCAGTGAGAGCGGACTAGCGGTAAAGTTCTTC.

This clonotype was seen only a few times. The chain is built from TRBV10-2 and TRBJ2-7, with D uncertain. The CDR3 consists of 12 residues. From germline, CDR1 is WSHSY and CDR2 SAAADI. Trimming stripped 0 bases from V and 3 bases from J, with 3 bases between. The CDR3 nucleotides read TGCGCCAGCAGTGAGTCGGGCTACGAGCAGTACTTC. Translating it yields CASSESGYEQYF.

This clonotype was observed a few times. The chain uses TRBV7-6 and TRBJ2-1, with D unclear. CDR3 length: 13 amino acids. Germline V gene data show CDR1 as SGHVS and CDR2 as FNYEAQ. V shed 6 bases and J shed 8 bases, with 14 bases lying between them. The CDR3 spells CASSPPLFDEQFF. In nucleotides, the CDR3 is TGTGCCAGCAGTCCGCCGCTCTTCGATGAGCAGTTCTTC.

The chain couples TRBV28 to TRBJ2-1; D is unresolved. CDR3 length: 13 amino acids. The V gene's germline CDR1 is MDHEN and CDR2 SYDVKM. The V end lost 2 bases, the J end lost 4 bases, and 6 bases lay between the germline ends. The CDR3 sequence: CASSLQNYNEQFF. The CDR3, as DNA: TGTGCCAGCAGTTTACAGAATTACAATGAGCAGTTCTTC. Drawing the rest from reference TRBV28 and TRBJ2-1, the complete variable domain is DVKVTQSSRYLVKRTGEKVFLECVQDMDHENMFWYRQDPGLGLRLIYFSYDVKMKEKGDIPEGYSVSREKKERFSLILESASTNQTSMYLCASSLQNYNEQFFGPGTRLTVL.

This rearrangement joins TRBV4-3 to TRBJ2-6; a possible D gene is TRBD1 (6 bases). Trimming removed 2 bases from V and 1 base from J, with 15 bases in between. CDR3 length: 18 amino acids. Per the germline V gene, CDR1 is LGHNA and CDR2 is YSLEER. In nucleotides, the CDR3 is TGCGCCAGCAGCCAACAGGCAACCCAGGGGTCTGGGGCCAACGTCCTGACTTTC. It codes for CASSQQATQGSGANVLTF.

The DNA for the CDR3 is TGTGCCACCAGTGATTCAGTTTTTGGCGGGGAGCTGTTTTTT. Translated: CATSDSVFGGELFF. The rearrangement links TRBV24-1 to TRBJ2-2, with unresolved D. The CDR3 extends over 14 amino acids. The V gene's germline CDR1 is KGHDR and CDR2 SFDVKD. Trimming pared 2 bases from V and 7 bases from J, leaving 10 bases between.

This clonotype has just a few counts. This chain uses TRBV11-2 with TRBJ2-7, with D uncertain. Germline CDR1 SGHAT, CDR2 FQNNGV. The CDR3 spans 15 residues. V was cut by 5 bases and J by 0 bases, with 14 bases left in between. DNA for the CDR3: TGTGCCAGCAGCCTTGGACCCCTGAGCTCCTACGAGCAGTACTTC. Amino acids: CASSLGPLSSYEQYF.

This clonotype came up many times. The chain couples TRBV4-1 to TRBJ2-1, with 9 bases matching TRBD1. CDR1 is MGHRA and CDR2 is YSYEKL in the germline V gene. The V and J ends lost 1 base and 3 bases, in that order; junction bases with no gene match: 10. The CDR3 covers 18 residues. The CDR3 nucleotides are TGCGCCAGCAGCCAAGTAGGTCGGGACAGGGCTGGCTACAATGAGCAGTTCTTC. Protein: CASSQVGRDRAGYNEQFF.

This clonotype appeared a few times. The chain links TRBV7-9 to TRBJ1-2; weak D call: TRBD1 (5 bases). CDR3 size: 12 residues. The germline gives CDR1 SEHNR, CDR2 FQNEAQ (reference sequence). V was cut by 1 base and J by 10 bases, with 10 bases left in between. The CDR3 spells CASSLDRLFYTF. The CDR3 coding sequence is TGTGCCAGCAGCTTAGACAGGCTGTTCTACACCTTC.

The table lists this clonotype with a few counts. The CDR3 loop reads CASTPPGDLPQYF. CDR3 coding DNA: TGTGCCAGCACCCCCCCGGGGGACCTTCCGCAGTATTTT. The chain employs TRBV7-9 and TRBJ2-3, with D perhaps matching TRBD2 (6 bases). The CDR3 covers 13 residues. V was clipped by 7 bases and J by 10 bases, with 18 bases between them. Per germline, CDR1 SEHNR and CDR2 FQNEAQ (reference sequence).

This clonotype was seen at least ten times. This chain connects TRBV5-6 to TRBJ2-1; D is perhaps TRBD1 (5 bases). V was pared by 0 bases and J by 12 bases, with 10 bases between. The CDR3 extends over 12 amino acids. Germline CDR1 SGHDT, CDR2 YYEEEE. The CDR3 DNA is TGTGCCAGCAGCTTGGGTCTGGGGCCGCAGTTCTTC. Protein product: CASSLGLGPQFF.

This clonotype was counted ten times or more. This chain uses TRBV28 with TRBJ2-1; TRBD2 might be the D (7 bases). The germline V gene encodes CDR1 MDHEN and CDR2 SYDVKM. The CDR3 is 14 residues long. Trimming removed 6 bases from V and 4 bases from J, with 13 bases in between. The CDR3 sequence: CASRARGGYNEQFF. The CDR3 DNA follows: TGTGCCAGCAGGGCGAGGGGGGGATACAATGAGCAGTTCTTC.

The chain is built from TRBV20-1 and TRBJ1-2; D is unclear. V was pared by 0 bases and J by 2 bases, with 7 bases between. The CDR3 is 13 residues long. Germline V gene data show CDR1 as DFQATT and CDR2 as SNEGSKA (reference sequence). DNA of the CDR3: TGCAGTGCTAGAGATCCGGGGAACTATGGCTACACCTTC. Amino acid sequence: CSARDPGNYGYTF.